Below, 8 T cell receptor beta chains from the same sample are listed, as sequenced in a study of cytomegalovirus exposure and HLA in healthy donors (TCRdb year 2017). Library preparation employed the immunoSEQ multiplex PCR assay. A mixture of 60 forward primers for TCR Vbeta segments and 13 reverse primers for TCR Jbeta segments was used in the multiplex PCR. TCRdb re-hosts the immuneACCESS table, in-frame sequences only. Its copies lack some clones; in the studies checked, an unresolved V gene accounts for under half of them, and the cause for the rest is not known. The sample table includes 140,000 or so clones. The ten largest account for around 0.96% of the sample. The sequenced sample consisted of PBMCs. The receptor set was obtained from a male donor in good health and CMV-seronegative.

This chain uses TRBV6-1 with TRBJ2-3, with D possibly being TRBD2 (5 bases). Between the trimmed V and J ends, which lost 4 bases and 3 bases, there was a span of 23 bases. From germline, CDR1 is MNHNS and CDR2 SASEGT. The CDR3 contains 18 residues. CDR3 DNA sequence: TGTGCCAGCAGTGCCATTAAGGGCGGGCTTTATATAACAGATACGCAGTATTTT. Its translation is CASSAIKGGLYITDTQYF.

V is TRBV30 and J is TRBJ2-2; 9 bases agree with TRBD2. Losses at the gene ends were 5 bases for V and 4 bases for J; bases not matched to a gene: 8. The CDR3 covers 15 residues. Germline CDR1 GTSNPN, CDR2 SVGIG (reference sequence). For the CDR3, the DNA is TGTGCCTGGGCCAGCGGGGGGCGACGCACCGGGGAGCTGTTTTTT. This translates into CAWASGGRRTGELFF.

The rearrangement uses TRBV7-9 and TRBJ1-3; D is undetermined. V lost 5 bases and J 9 bases, leaving 20 bases between the germline ends. Germline V gives CDR1 SEHNR, CDR2 FQNEAQ (reference sequence). CDR3 length: 15 residues. CDR3 bases: TGTGCCAGCAGCCCTAGTCTGGGCGGGTTGGGCACCATATATTTT. Its protein is CASSPSLGGLGTIYF.

The J gene is TRBJ2-7, the V gene TRBV5-8; D not certain. Germline V gene lookup returns CDR1 SGHTS and CDR2 YDEGEE. The CDR3 extends over 11 amino acids. The V end lost 1 base, the J end lost 6 bases, and 5 bases lay between the germline ends. DNA of the CDR3: TGTGCCAGCAGCTTGTATAGCGAGCAGTACTTC. This sequence encodes CASSLYSEQYF.

The chain is built from TRBV6-6 and TRBJ2-2, with 7 bases identical to TRBD2. Germline V gene lookup returns CDR1 MNHNY and CDR2 SVGAGI (reference sequence). This CDR3 has 12 residues. The CDR3 DNA follows: TGTGCAGGGCGGGAGAGCACCGGGGAGCTGTTTTTT. Translation: CAGRESTGELFF.

The chain is built from TRBV21-1 and TRBJ2-1; TRBD2, the table's D call, was not compared with the DNA. TRBV21-1 is described as a pseudogene. The CDR3 spans 15 residues. The CDR3 bases are TGTGCCGGCCAATTGAAGACACCGGGGAGCGATGAGCAGTTCTTC. It yields the protein CAGQLKTPGSDEQFF.

CDR3 nucleotides: TGTGCCTGGACCCTGGACTTGAATGTCTACGAGCAGTACTTC. It codes for CAWTLDLNVYEQYF. The chain combines TRBV30 with TRBJ2-7; weak D call: TRBD2 (5 bases). With 4 bases removed from V and 3 bases from J, the gap between germline ends came to 16 bases. CDR3 length: 14 amino acids. From germline, CDR1 is GTSNPN and CDR2 SVGIG (reference sequence).

The chain recombines TRBV5-6 with TRBJ1-1; unclear D gene. Germline-derived CDR1 and CDR2 are SGHDT and YYEEEE. Between the trimmed V and J ends, which lost 0 bases and 3 bases, there was a span of 9 bases. The CDR3 sequence is 14 residues long. The CDR3 sequence: CASSLAAEDTEAFF. The CDR3, as DNA: TGTGCCAGCAGCTTGGCCGCGGAGGACACTGAAGCTTTCTTT.